Each of the 3 T cell receptor beta chains below was sequenced from the same sample in a study of blood T cell repertoires in COVID-19. TCRdb's table, derived via immunoSEQ multiplex PCR, lists solely in-frame clones and lacks some. The sample has 190,000 or so clones, 80% to 90% seen once. Material for sequencing was peripheral blood. The receptors shown here come from a man aged 55 to 70 who had recovered from COVID-19.

This clone was counted a few times. This chain joins TRBV5-4 and TRBJ1-2; 7 nucleotides match TRBD1. Germline-derived CDR1 and CDR2 are SGHNT and YYREEE (reference sequence). V was pared by 4 bases and J by 8 bases, with 11 bases of the junction left unmatched. CDR3 size: 14 residues. CDR3 nucleotide sequence: TGTGCCAGCAGCCCCCCCGACAGGGTCCGGGGCTACACCTTC. This encodes CASSPPDRVRGYTF.

This clone showed up just once. The gene calls are TRBV5-1 and TRBJ1-1; 9 positions agree with TRBD1. The V and J ends lost 3 bases and 6 bases, in that order; junction bases with no gene match: 12. The CDR3 covers 16 residues. Germline lookup yields CDR1 SGHRS and CDR2 YFSETQ. The CDR3 loop is CASSSGTGSVMAEAFF. Here the CDR3 DNA reads TGCGCCAGCAGCTCAGGGACAGGGAGCGTTATGGCTGAAGCTTTCTTT. The full variable domain, in which reference TRBV5-1 and TRBJ1-1 provide the parts outside the CDR3, is KAGVTQTPRYLIKTRGQQVTLSCSPISGHRSVSWYQQTPGQGLQFLFEYFSETQRNKGNFPGRFSGRQFSNSRSEMNVSTLELGDSALYLCASSSGTGSVMAEAFFGQGTRLTVV.

This rearrangement joins TRBV7-2 to TRBJ1-1; possibly TRBD1 for D (5 bases). The germline V gene has CDR1 SGHTA and CDR2 FQGNSA. CDR3 length: 12 amino acids. The V end lost 5 bases, the J end lost 8 bases, and 12 bases lay between the germline ends. The CDR3 DNA reads TGTGCCAGCAGCCTAAGCCGACAGGAAGCTTTCTTT. Protein: CASSLSRQEAFF.